This T cell receptor beta chain emerged from a study of blood T cell repertoires in COVID-19. On the study more broadly: Donors in the United States, Italy and Spain gave samples during acute or convalescent COVID-19. From T cells, B-cell-depleted T cells, or PBMCs came the material, which was cDNA or gDNA.

Per the study methods: Reference gene primer amplification in the assay estimated nucleated cell counts. Some clones are missing from TCRdb's copy, which holds only in-frame ones; the method was immunoSEQ multiplex PCR. That table supplies the V and J calls and clone size; D and trimming were determined from the DNA. The table has 150,000 or so clones, approximately 80% seen once. The germline V gene has CDR1 MNHEY and CDR2 SMNVEV (reference sequence). The CDR3 loop spans 17 amino acids. The V end was cut by 5 bases, the J end by 0 bases, with 17 bases between. The gene calls are TRBV27 and TRBJ1-5; weak D call: TRBD1 (6 bases). Sequencing was carried out using peripheral blood. This clonotype originated in a human donor with acute or convalescent COVID-19. The donor label of this sample is uncertain. CDR3 amino acids: CASSPRGGGYSNQPQHF. In DNA form, the CDR3 reads TGTGCCAGCAGTCCTCGGGGAGGGGGTTATAGCAATCAGCCCCAGCATTTT.